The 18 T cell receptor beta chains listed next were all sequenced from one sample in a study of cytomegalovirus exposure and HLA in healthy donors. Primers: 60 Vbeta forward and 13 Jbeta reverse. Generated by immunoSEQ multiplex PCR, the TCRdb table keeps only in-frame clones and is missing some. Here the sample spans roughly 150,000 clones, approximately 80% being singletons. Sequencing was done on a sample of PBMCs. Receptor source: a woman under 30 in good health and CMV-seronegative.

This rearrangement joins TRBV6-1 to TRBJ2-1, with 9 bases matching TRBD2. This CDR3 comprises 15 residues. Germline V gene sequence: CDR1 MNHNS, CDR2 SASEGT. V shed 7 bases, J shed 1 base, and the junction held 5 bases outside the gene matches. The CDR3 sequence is CASIFSGSSYNEQFF. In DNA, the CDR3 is TGTGCCAGCATATTTAGCGGGAGTTCCTACAATGAGCAGTTCTTC.

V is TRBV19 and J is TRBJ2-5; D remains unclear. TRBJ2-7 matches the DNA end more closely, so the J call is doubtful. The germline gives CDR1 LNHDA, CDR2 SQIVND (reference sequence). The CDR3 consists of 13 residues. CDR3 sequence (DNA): TGTGCCAGTAGCTTCGCCCCTACCTACGAGCAGTACTTC. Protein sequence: CASSFAPTYEQYF.

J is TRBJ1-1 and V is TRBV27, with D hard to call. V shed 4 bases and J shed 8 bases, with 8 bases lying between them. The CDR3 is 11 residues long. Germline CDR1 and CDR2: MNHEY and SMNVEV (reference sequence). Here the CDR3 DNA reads TGTGCCAGCAGTTGGGCGAACGAAGCTTTCTTT. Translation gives CASSWANEAFF.

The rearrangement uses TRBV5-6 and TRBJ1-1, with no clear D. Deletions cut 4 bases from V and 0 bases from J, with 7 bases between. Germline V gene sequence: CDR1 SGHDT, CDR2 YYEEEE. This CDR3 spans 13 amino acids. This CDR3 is CASSADVNTEAFF. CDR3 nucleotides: TGTGCCAGCAGCGCGGATGTGAACACTGAAGCTTTCTTT.

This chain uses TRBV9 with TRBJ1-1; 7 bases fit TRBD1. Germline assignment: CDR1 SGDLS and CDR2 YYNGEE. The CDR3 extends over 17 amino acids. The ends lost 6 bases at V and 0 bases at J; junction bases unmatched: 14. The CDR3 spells CASTPVGQTNMNTEAFF. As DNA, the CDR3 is TGTGCCAGCACCCCAGTGGGACAGACGAATATGAACACTGAAGCTTTCTTT.

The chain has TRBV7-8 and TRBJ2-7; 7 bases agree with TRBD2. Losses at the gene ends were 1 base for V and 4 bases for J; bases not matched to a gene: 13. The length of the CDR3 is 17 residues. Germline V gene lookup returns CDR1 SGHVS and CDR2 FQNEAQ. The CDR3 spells CASSLVGGSSSVYEQYF. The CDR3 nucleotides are TGTGCCAGCAGCTTAGTCGGGGGGTCCTCGTCGGTATACGAGCAGTACTTC.

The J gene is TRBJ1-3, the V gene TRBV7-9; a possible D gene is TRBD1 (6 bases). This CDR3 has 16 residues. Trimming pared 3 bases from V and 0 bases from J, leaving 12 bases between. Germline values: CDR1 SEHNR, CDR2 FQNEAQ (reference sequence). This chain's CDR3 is CASSFGQSSSGNTIYF. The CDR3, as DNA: TGTGCCAGCAGCTTCGGACAGTCGAGCTCTGGAAACACCATATATTTT.

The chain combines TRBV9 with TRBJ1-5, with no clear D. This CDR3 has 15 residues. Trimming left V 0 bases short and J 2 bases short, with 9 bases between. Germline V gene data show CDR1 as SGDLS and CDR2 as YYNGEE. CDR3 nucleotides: TGTGCCAGCAGCGTAGGCCCTCGGGGCAATCAGCCCCAGCATTTT. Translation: CASSVGPRGNQPQHF.

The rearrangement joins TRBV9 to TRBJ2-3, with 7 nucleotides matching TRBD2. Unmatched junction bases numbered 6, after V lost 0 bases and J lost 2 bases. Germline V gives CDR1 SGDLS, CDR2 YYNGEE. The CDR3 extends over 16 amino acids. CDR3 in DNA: TGTGCCAGCAGCGTAGGGGCCGGGGGGACCACAGATACGCAGTATTTT. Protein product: CASSVGAGGTTDTQYF.

For the CDR3, the DNA is TGCGCCAGCAGTGACGCGTTATCCTGGGACATGAACACTGAAGCTTTCTTT. Protein: CASSDALSWDMNTEAFF. The chain combines TRBV10-2 with TRBJ1-1; tentative D call: TRBD1 (6 bases). CDR3 length: 17 amino acids. CDR1 is WSHSY, CDR2 SAAADI, per germline. Trimming shortened V by 3 bases and J by 0 bases, and 17 bases separated the two germline ends.

Here the CDR3 DNA reads TGTGCCAGCAGTTTAGGGGACAGGGGTAATGAGCAGTTCTTC. This encodes CASSLGDRGNEQFF. The chain is built from TRBV28 and TRBJ2-1, with 10 bases matching TRBD1. Germline V CDR1 and CDR2: MDHEN, SYDVKM. This CDR3 region has 14 residues. With V trimmed by 2 bases and J by 7 bases, 2 bases remained unmatched.

The CDR3 DNA sequence: TGTGCCAGCAGCAGGACGGGGACACGCTATAATTCACCCCTCCACTTT. This gives the protein CASSRTGTRYNSPLHF. The chain employs TRBV5-8 and TRBJ1-6; D is perhaps TRBD1 (6 bases). The CDR3 loop spans 16 amino acids. Per the germline V gene, CDR1 is SGHTS and CDR2 is YDEGEE. V gave up 4 bases and J gave up 3 bases, with 14 bases separating them.

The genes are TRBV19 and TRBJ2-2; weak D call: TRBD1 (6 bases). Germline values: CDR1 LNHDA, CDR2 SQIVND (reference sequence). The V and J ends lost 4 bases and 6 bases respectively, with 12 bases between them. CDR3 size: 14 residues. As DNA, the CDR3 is TGTGCCAGTAGTACTCTTACAGGGCCCGGGGAGCTGTTTTTT. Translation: CASSTLTGPGELFF.

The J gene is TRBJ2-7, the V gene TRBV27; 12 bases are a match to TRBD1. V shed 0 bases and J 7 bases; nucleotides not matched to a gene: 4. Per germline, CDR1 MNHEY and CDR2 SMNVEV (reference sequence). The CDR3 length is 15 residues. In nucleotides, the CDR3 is TGTGCCAGCAGTTTATCGGGACAGGGGGCGCGGGAGCAGTACTTC. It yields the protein CASSLSGQGAREQYF.

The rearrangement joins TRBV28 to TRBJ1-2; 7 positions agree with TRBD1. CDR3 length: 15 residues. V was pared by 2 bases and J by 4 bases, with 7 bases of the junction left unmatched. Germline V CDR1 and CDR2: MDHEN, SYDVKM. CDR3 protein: CASSLIGTVPYGYTF. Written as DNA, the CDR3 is TGTGCCAGCAGTTTAATTGGGACAGTCCCCTATGGCTACACCTTC.

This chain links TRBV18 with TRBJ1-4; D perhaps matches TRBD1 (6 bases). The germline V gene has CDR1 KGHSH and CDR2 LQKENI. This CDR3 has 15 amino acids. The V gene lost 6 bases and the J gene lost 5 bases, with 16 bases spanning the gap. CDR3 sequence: CASSRDTGGNEKLFF. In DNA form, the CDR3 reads TGTGCCAGCTCTCGGGACACCGGGGGGAATGAAAAACTGTTTTTT.

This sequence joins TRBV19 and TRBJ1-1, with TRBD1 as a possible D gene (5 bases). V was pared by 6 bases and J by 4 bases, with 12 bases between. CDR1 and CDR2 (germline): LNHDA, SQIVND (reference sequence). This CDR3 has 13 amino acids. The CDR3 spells CASRGAGLTEAFF. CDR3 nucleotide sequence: TGTGCCAGTAGAGGGGCGGGGCTCACTGAAGCTTTCTTT. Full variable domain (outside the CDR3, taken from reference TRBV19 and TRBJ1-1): DGGITQSPKYLFRKEGQNVTLSCEQNLNHDAMYWYRQDPGQGLRLIYYSQIVNDFQKGDIAEGYSVSREKKESFPLTVTSAQKNPTAFYLCASRGAGLTEAFFGQGTRLTVV.

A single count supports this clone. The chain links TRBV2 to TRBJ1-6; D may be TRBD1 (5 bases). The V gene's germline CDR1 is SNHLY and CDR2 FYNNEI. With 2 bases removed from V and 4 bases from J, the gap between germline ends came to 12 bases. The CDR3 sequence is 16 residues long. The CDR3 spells CASSEQGGPYNSPLHF. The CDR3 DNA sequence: TGTGCCAGCAGTGAACAGGGTGGTCCGTATAATTCACCCCTCCACTTT.